These 31 T cell receptor beta chains share one sample of origin, sequenced in a study of beta chain features in type 1 diabetes (dated by TCRdb to about 2018). On the study overall, not on this receptor specifically: A moderate but significant shortening of TCRB CDR3 length was observed in type 1 diabetes patients in all four CD4+ subsets.

The antigens for these receptors are not known. The library was obtained by the immunoSEQ multiplex PCR assay. The entire isolated RNA was reverse transcribed using the High Capacity cDNA Reverse Transcription Kit, and thus expressed TCRB transcripts were sequenced. TCRdb mirrors the immuneACCESS table, restricted to in-frame sequences. Some clones are absent from its copies; in checked studies, under half trace to an unresolved V gene, and the reason for the others is unknown. The sample table lists 200,000 to 250,000 clones, approximately 16% of them with a count of one. More than 0.075% of the sample is in the top ten clones. The specimen was naive CD4+ T cells from blood. Per the publication, the cell subset or site label means: true naive CD4+ T cells. The receptors come from a young man with type 1 diabetes.

V is TRBV7-9 and J is TRBJ2-7, with 8 bases matching TRBD2. There are 19 residues in the CDR3. Per the germline V gene, CDR1 is SEHNR and CDR2 is FQNEAQ (reference sequence). The V and J ends lost 3 bases and 1 base, in that order; junction bases with no gene match: 17. DNA of the CDR3: TGTGCCAGCAGCTTTGGCGGTATGTCGGGAGGGCAACTTTCCTACGAGCAGTACTTC. Amino acids: CASSFGGMSGGQLSYEQYF.

This clone was observed a handful of times. The chain uses TRBV7-2 and TRBJ1-5, with a possible D match to TRBD1 (5 bases). The germline V gene has CDR1 SGHTA and CDR2 FQGNSA. V dropped 6 bases and J dropped 1 base, with 13 bases sitting between them. This CDR3 is built from 15 residues. The CDR3 bases are TGTGCCAGCAGTCCGTTTTGGGGGAGCAATCAGCCCCAGCATTTT. As protein: CASSPFWGSNQPQHF.

This chain uses TRBV9 with TRBJ2-5, with 9 positions matching TRBD2. V was clipped by 3 bases and J by 5 bases; unmatched bases: 8. From germline, CDR1 is SGDLS and CDR2 YYNGEE. CDR3 size: 15 residues. CDR3 sequence (DNA): TGTGCCAGCAGCGCACGTAGCGGGAGCGAGGAGACCCAGTACTTC. As protein: CASSARSGSEETQYF.

V is TRBV7-9 and J is TRBJ1-4; D may be TRBD1 (5 bases). The V and J ends lost 3 bases and 6 bases respectively, with 11 bases between them. CDR3 length: 14 amino acids. The germline V gene encodes CDR1 SEHNR and CDR2 FQNEAQ (reference sequence). CDR3 region: CASSLGTSDEKLFF. The CDR3, as DNA: TGTGCCAGCAGCTTGGGGACCTCTGATGAAAAACTGTTTTTT. The full variable domain, its missing parts supplied by reference TRBV7-9 and TRBJ1-4, is DTGVSQNPRHKITKRGQNVTFRCDPISEHNRLYWYRQTLGQGPEFLTYFQNEAQLEKSRLLSDRFSAERPKGSFSTLEIQRTEQGDSAMYLCASSLGTSDEKLFFGSGTQLSVL.

The V call is TRBV30, the J call TRBJ2-5; 8 nucleotides agree with TRBD1. Germline CDR1 reads GTSNPN; CDR2 reads SVGIG (reference sequence). CDR3 length: 14 amino acids. Germline trimming cut 2 bases from V and 4 bases from J; bases unmatched to any gene: 6. CDR3 bases: TGTGCCTGGAGTAACGGACAGGGAGCAGAGACCCAGTACTTC. Translating gives CAWSNGQGAETQYF.

This clone was seen more than once but under ten times. The sample carries other DNA sequences with the same CDR3. The chain carries TRBV29-1 and TRBJ1-1; D possibly corresponds to TRBD1 (5 bases). The CDR3 has 11 residues. Trimming cost V 7 bases and J 0 bases, with 6 bases left between them. Germline V gene sequence: CDR1 SQVTM, CDR2 ANQGSEA. The CDR3 here is CSGTLNTEAFF. The CDR3, as DNA: TGCAGCGGGACATTGAACACTGAAGCTTTCTTT.

The chain is built from TRBV29-1 and TRBJ2-1, with a weak D call TRBD1 (5 bases). The CDR3 is 12 residues long. CDR1 SQVTM and CDR2 ANQGSEA come from the germline V gene. Trimming took off 6 bases at V and 9 bases at J, with 15 bases between the two ends. DNA for the CDR3: TGCAGCGTGGCCAGGGATAGGGCTGAGCAGTTCTTC. Residues: CSVARDRAEQFF.

This chain uses TRBV28 with TRBJ2-7; TRBD2 agrees at 7 bases. Unmatched junction bases numbered 9, after V lost 5 bases and J lost 2 bases. There are 15 residues in the CDR3. Germline V gene lookup returns CDR1 MDHEN and CDR2 SYDVKM. CDR3 sequence: CASSGPAGAAYEQYF. The CDR3 bases are TGTGCCAGCAGTGGGCCCGCGGGAGCGGCCTACGAGCAGTACTTC. Filled out from reference TRBV28 and TRBJ2-7, the complete variable domain reads DVKVTQSSRYLVKRTGEKVFLECVQDMDHENMFWYRQDPGLGLRLIYFSYDVKMKEKGDIPEGYSVSREKKERFSLILESASTNQTSMYLCASSGPAGAAYEQYFGPGTRLTVT.

This clone showed up just a few times. Compared with germline, one end of the junction differs, possibly owing to a read error. The rearrangement joins TRBV29-1 to TRBJ1-2; no definite D call. CDR3 length: 13 residues. CDR1 is SQVTM and CDR2 is ANQGSEA in the germline V gene. The CDR3 region has the DNA TGCAGCGTTCTTGGGTTCTCTAAGTATGGCTACACCTTC. It codes for CSVLGFSKYGYTF.

The gene calls are TRBV15 and TRBJ1-4; TRBD1 matches 7 bases. This CDR3 comprises 15 residues. Germline lookup yields CDR1 LNHNV and CDR2 YYDKDF (reference sequence). V shed 2 bases and J 1 base; nucleotides not matched to a gene: 1. Here the CDR3 DNA reads TGTGCCACCAGCAGAAACAGGGGAACTAATGAAAAACTGTTTTTT. Its protein is CATSRNRGTNEKLFF.

The rearrangement uses TRBV18 and TRBJ2-7, with no clear D. The CDR3 has 15 amino acids. The germline V and J ends were trimmed by 3 bases and 0 bases, with 12 bases remaining between them. The germline V gene encodes CDR1 KGHSH and CDR2 LQKENI. CDR3 coding DNA: TGTGCCAGCTCACCTCGCCGCCAGTCCTCCTACGAGCAGTACTTC. Translated, it gives CASSPRRQSSYEQYF.

This clone was found a few times. V usage is TRBV4-1 and J usage is TRBJ2-3; 10 nucleotides match TRBD1. Germline CDR1 is MGHRA and CDR2 is YSYEKL. The CDR3 consists of 16 residues. The V segment lost 0 bases and the J segment 5 bases; nucleotides outside the gene matches: 5. For the CDR3, the DNA is TGCGCCAGCAGCCAAGATCGAGGACAGGGGGAAGATACGCAGTATTTT. Translated, it gives CASSQDRGQGEDTQYF.

In this sample, this clone turned up once. V usage is TRBV9 and J usage is TRBJ2-1; TRBD2 might be the D (5 bases). V was shortened by 2 bases and J by 0 bases, with 9 bases between the two germline ends. Germline-derived CDR1 and CDR2 are SGDLS and YYNGEE. The CDR3 is made up of 15 amino acids. The CDR3 DNA sequence: TGTGCCAGCAGCGTCTTCGGGGACTCCTACAATGAGCAGTTCTTC. It is translated as CASSVFGDSYNEQFF.

This clone was counted a few times. J is TRBJ2-5 and V is TRBV7-2; TRBD1 might be the D (6 bases). CDR1 and CDR2 from the germline V gene are SGHTA and FQGNSA. V lost 9 bases and J lost 2, with 16 bases in between. The CDR3 sequence is 14 residues long. Here the CDR3 DNA reads TGTGCCAGTCGCTCCTCCAGGGGACAAGAGACCCAGTACTTC. Its translation: CASRSSRGQETQYF.

The genes are TRBV29-1 and TRBJ2-5; no clear D. Trimming pared 4 bases from V and 5 bases from J, leaving 17 bases between. The length of the CDR3 is 14 residues. Germline V gene sequence: CDR1 SQVTM, CDR2 ANQGSEA. As DNA, the CDR3 is TGCAGCGTTGTGTGGCAGGCAGCCGTGGAGACCCAGTACTTC. Amino acids: CSVVWQAAVETQYF.

The chain is built from TRBV6-4 and TRBJ2-1; D may be TRBD2 (5 bases). The CDR3 contains 14 residues. Trimming pared 0 bases from V and 6 bases from J, leaving 9 bases between. The germline V gene encodes CDR1 MRHNA and CDR2 SNTAGT. For the CDR3, the DNA is TGTGCCAGCAGTGACTCGATTAGCGTCAATGAGCAGTTCTTC. This gives the protein CASSDSISVNEQFF.

Of note for this clone: Other DNA sequences in this specimen translate into the identical CDR3. For the CDR3, the DNA is TGTGCCAGCAGTTCGCAATACGAGCAGTACTTC. Translating it yields CASSSQYEQYF. The chain couples TRBV7-2 to TRBJ2-7; D not resolved. This CDR3 has 11 amino acids. Germline lookup yields CDR1 SGHTA and CDR2 FQGNSA. V lost 6 bases, J lost 4 bases, and 7 bases lay in between.

The rearrangement links TRBV29-1 to TRBJ2-1; D possibly corresponds to TRBD2 (5 bases). Trimming removed 7 bases from V and 0 bases from J, with 10 bases in between. The CDR3 is 13 amino acids. Per germline, CDR1 SQVTM and CDR2 ANQGSEA. The CDR3 coding sequence is TGCAGCGGCGAGCGGAGCTCCTACAATGAGCAGTTCTTC. Translated: CSGERSSYNEQFF.

V and J are TRBV7-2 and TRBJ2-5; D gene unclear. CDR3 length: 14 residues. Deletions cut 2 bases from V and 3 bases from J, with 10 bases between. Per germline, CDR1 SGHTA and CDR2 FQGNSA. The CDR3 DNA reads as TGTGCCAGCAGCTTACGGCCTCGAGAAGAGACCCAGTACTTC. Its protein is CASSLRPREETQYF.

There are a few counts of this clone. The V and J genes are TRBV7-9 and TRBJ1-1; 8 bases line up with TRBD1. This CDR3 region has 15 residues. CDR1 is SEHNR and CDR2 is FQNEAQ in the germline V gene (reference sequence). V gave up 4 bases and J gave up 6 bases; unmatched junction bases: 10. CDR3 protein: CASSSPGQGLAEAFF. CDR3 bases: TGTGCCAGCAGCTCACCCGGACAGGGCTTAGCTGAAGCTTTCTTT.

This rearrangement joins TRBV14 to TRBJ2-4, with D possibly matching TRBD2 (5 bases). The CDR3 length is 13 residues. Per the germline V gene, CDR1 is SGHDN and CDR2 is FVKESK. V was shortened by 4 bases and J by 10 bases, with 14 bases between the two germline ends. The CDR3 region has the DNA TGTGCCAGCAGCCTAAGCCCCACTAGAATTCAGTACTTC. This sequence encodes CASSLSPTRIQYF. The variable domain in full, with the rest retrieved from reference TRBV14 and TRBJ2-4, is EAGVTQFPSHSVIEKGQTVTLRCDPISGHDNLYWYRRVMGKEIKFLLHFVKESKQDESGMPNNRFLAERTGGTYSTLKVQPAELEDSGVYFCASSLSPTRIQYFGAGTRLSVL.

The chain uses TRBV7-8 and TRBJ2-1; 8 bases align to TRBD1. The CDR3 loop spans 15 amino acids. The germline V gene encodes CDR1 SGHVS and CDR2 FQNEAQ. The V segment lost 4 bases and the J segment 2 bases; nucleotides outside the gene matches: 4. CDR3 sequence: CASSSGQGAYNEQFF. The CDR3, as DNA: TGTGCCAGCAGCTCCGGACAGGGTGCCTACAATGAGCAGTTCTTC.

Here the CDR3 DNA reads TGTGCCAGCAGCCAAGATGGGGGGAGAGCTATCCCCGGGAATGAGCAGTTCTTC. Its protein product is CASSQDGGRAIPGNEQFF. The genes are TRBV4-2 and TRBJ2-1; possible D gene TRBD2, 6 bases. The CDR3 runs to 18 residues. Germline values: CDR1 LGHNA, CDR2 YNFKEQ. V was pared by 0 bases and J by 7 bases, with 22 bases between.

The genes are TRBV18 and TRBJ2-5, with a possible D match to TRBD1 (5 bases). Per the germline V gene, CDR1 is KGHSH and CDR2 is LQKENI. This CDR3 comprises 15 residues. V dropped 3 bases and J dropped 4 bases, with 15 bases sitting between them. The DNA for the CDR3 is TGTGCCAGCTCACCGTTCGAACAGGCTGTAGAGACCCAGTACTTC. Its translation: CASSPFEQAVETQYF.

The chain has TRBV7-2 and TRBJ2-3; 7 bases map to TRBD2. The germline gives CDR1 SGHTA, CDR2 FQGNSA. The trim removed 5 bases at V and 0 bases at J, leaving 5 bases unmatched. The CDR3 has 15 amino acids. The CDR3 loop reads CASSPWRESTDTQYF. Written as DNA, the CDR3 is TGTGCCAGCAGCCCCTGGCGGGAGAGCACAGATACGCAGTATTTT.

The table lists this clone with a few counts. The rearrangement joins TRBV29-1 to TRBJ2-1, with 9 positions matching TRBD2. V lost 7 bases, J lost 8 bases, and 12 bases stayed unmatched. This CDR3 has 14 amino acids. Germline CDR1 SQVTM, CDR2 ANQGSEA. The CDR3 bases are TGCAGCGCATCGAGGCGGGAGGGTATTGATGAGCAGTTCTTC. Its translation: CSASRREGIDEQFF.

The chain recombines TRBV5-1 with TRBJ2-1; 10 bases line up with TRBD2. V trimming: 4 bases; J trimming: 15 bases; junction bases outside the gene matches: 4. Germline V gene lookup returns CDR1 SGHRS and CDR2 YFSETQ. This CDR3 region has 11 residues. CDR3 in amino acids: CASSLAGVWFF. DNA of the CDR3: TGCGCCAGCAGCCTAGCGGGAGTATGGTTCTTC.

The gene calls are TRBV2 and TRBJ2-6; maybe TRBD1 (5 bases). V shed 8 bases and J shed 0 bases, with 11 bases lying between them. Germline CDR1 is SNHLY and CDR2 is FYNNEI. The CDR3 has 15 residues. CDR3: CASAQGLSGANVLTF. As DNA, the CDR3 is TGTGCCAGCGCGCAGGGTCTCTCTGGGGCCAACGTCCTGACTTTC.

The chain couples TRBV19 to TRBJ2-5, with 9 bases that match TRBD2. Trimming removed 3 bases from V and 2 bases from J; junction bases left unmatched: 4. Germline CDR1 LNHDA, CDR2 SQIVND (reference sequence). This CDR3 region has 15 residues. The CDR3 coding sequence is TGTGCCAGTAGTATCGCTAGCGGGGCACAAGAGACCCAGTACTTC. Amino acids: CASSIASGAQETQYF. The full variable domain, with the rest looked up from reference TRBV19 and TRBJ2-5, is DGGITQSPKYLFRKEGQNVTLSCEQNLNHDAMYWYRQDPGQGLRLIYYSQIVNDFQKGDIAEGYSVSREKKESFPLTVTSAQKNPTAFYLCASSIASGAQETQYFGPGTRLLVL.

DNA of the CDR3: TGTGCCAGCAGTCTCCCGGGACAGGTCGACGAGCAGTACTTC. Its translation is CASSLPGQVDEQYF. This rearrangement joins TRBV6-5 to TRBJ2-7, with TRBD1 matching over 8 bases. V lost 5 bases and J lost 5; bases outside the gene matches: 8. Germline CDR1 is MNHEY and CDR2 is SVGAGI. This CDR3 spans 14 amino acids.

There are a few counts of this clone. This chain links TRBV7-2 with TRBJ2-4, with a weak D call TRBD2 (5 bases). This CDR3 region has 14 residues. V lost 5 bases to trimming and J lost 7 bases, with 15 bases between them. The germline gives CDR1 SGHTA, CDR2 FQGNSA. In DNA form, the CDR3 reads TGTGCCAGCAGCCCCCGACACGGGGAGAACATTCAGTACTTC. As protein: CASSPRHGENIQYF.